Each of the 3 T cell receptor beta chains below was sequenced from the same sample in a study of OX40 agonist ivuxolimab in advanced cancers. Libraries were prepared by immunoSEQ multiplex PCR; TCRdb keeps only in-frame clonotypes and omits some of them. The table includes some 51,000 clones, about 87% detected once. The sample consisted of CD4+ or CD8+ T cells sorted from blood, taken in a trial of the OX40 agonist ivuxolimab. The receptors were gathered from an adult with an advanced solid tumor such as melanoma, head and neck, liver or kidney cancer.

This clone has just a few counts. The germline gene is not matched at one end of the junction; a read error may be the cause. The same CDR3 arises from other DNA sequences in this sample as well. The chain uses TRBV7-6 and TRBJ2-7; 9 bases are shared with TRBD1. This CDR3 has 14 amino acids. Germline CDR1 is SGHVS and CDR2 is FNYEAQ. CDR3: CASSFGQGFYEQYF. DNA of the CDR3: TGTGCTAGCAGCTTTGGACAGGGGTTCTACGAGCAGTACTTC.

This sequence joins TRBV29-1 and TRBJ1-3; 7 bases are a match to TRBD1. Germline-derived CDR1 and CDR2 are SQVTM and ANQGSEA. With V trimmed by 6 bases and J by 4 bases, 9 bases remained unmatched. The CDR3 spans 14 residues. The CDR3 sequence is CSVLTGESGNTIYF. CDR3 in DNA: TGCAGCGTCCTAACAGGGGAGAGCGGAAACACCATATATTTT.

CDR3 residues: CASSLEGIQETQYF. In nucleotides, the CDR3 is TGTGCCAGCAGCTTGGAGGGAATCCAAGAGACCCAGTACTTC. The chain is built from TRBV5-4 and TRBJ2-5; D remains ambiguous. Trimming pared 0 bases from V and 1 base from J, leaving 7 bases between. Germline V gene lookup returns CDR1 SGHNT and CDR2 YYREEE (reference sequence). The CDR3 runs to 14 residues.